This T cell receptor beta chain is drawn from a study of blood T cell repertoires in COVID-19. Study as a whole: Sites across the United States, Italy and Spain contributed samples from acute and convalescent COVID-19. Sources were T cells, B-cell-depleted T cells, or PBMCs; the material itself was cDNA or gDNA.

As originally analysed: Amplification of reference gene primers provided the estimated nucleated cell counts. Sequenced by immunoSEQ multiplex PCR; TCRdb stores in-frame clones only, minus some. V, J and clone size reflect that table, while D and trimming were determined from the DNA. The repertoire includes 60,000 to 70,000 clones, 91% of them detected once, and 6% to 9.5% sits in the top ten. With V trimmed by 10 bases and J by 3 bases, 5 bases remained unmatched. Germline CDR1 is SGHAT and CDR2 is FQNNGV. This CDR3 spans 13 amino acids. The genes are TRBV11-2 and TRBJ1-4; 7 bases are a match to TRBD1. The origin of this receptor is a human donor in a cohort sampled during active COVID-19. The specimen sequenced was peripheral blood. The CDR3, as DNA: TGTGCCACTTCGACAGGGTCTAATGAAAAACTGTTTTTT. Amino acid sequence: CATSTGSNEKLFF.